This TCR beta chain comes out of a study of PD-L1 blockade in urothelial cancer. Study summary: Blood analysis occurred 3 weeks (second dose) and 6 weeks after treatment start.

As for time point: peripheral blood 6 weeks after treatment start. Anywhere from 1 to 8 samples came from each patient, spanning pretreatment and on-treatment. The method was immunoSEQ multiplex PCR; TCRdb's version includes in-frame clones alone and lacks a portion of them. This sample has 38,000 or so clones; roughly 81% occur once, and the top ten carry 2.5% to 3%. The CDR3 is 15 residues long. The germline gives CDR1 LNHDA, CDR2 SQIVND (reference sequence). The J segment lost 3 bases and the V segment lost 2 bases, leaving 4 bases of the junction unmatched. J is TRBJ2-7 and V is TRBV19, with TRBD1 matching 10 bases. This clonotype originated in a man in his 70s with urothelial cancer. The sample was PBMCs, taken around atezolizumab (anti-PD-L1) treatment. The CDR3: CASSIRRDRGYEQYF. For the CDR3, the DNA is TGTGCCAGTAGTATAAGGCGGGACAGGGGCTACGAGCAGTACTTC.